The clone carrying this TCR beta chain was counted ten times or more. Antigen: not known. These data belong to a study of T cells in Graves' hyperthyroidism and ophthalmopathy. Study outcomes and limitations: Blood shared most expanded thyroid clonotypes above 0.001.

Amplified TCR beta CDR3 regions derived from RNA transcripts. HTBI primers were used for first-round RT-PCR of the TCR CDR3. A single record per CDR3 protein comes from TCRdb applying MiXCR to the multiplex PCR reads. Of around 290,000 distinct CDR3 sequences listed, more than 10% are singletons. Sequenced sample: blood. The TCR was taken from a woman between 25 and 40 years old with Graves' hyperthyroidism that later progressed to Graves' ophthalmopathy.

The CDR3 sequence is CASSYEGTGTNTGELFF. DNA of the CDR3: TGTGCCAGCAGTTACGAGGGTACAGGGACGAACACCGGGGAGCTGTTTTTT. V and J are TRBV6-5 and TRBJ2-2; D may be TRBD1 (6 bases). Trimming pared 2 bases from V and 0 bases from J, leaving 13 bases between. The CDR3 runs to 17 residues. CDR1 and CDR2 from the germline V gene are MNHEY and SVGAGI.